The 9 T cell receptor beta chains below were found in one sample sequenced in a study of T cell clonality in common variable immunodeficiency. Their antigen targets remain unknown. General study points: In common variable immunodeficiency, TCR beta chains reportedly carried fewer deletions and N-nucleotide insertions.

Produced via immunoSEQ multiplex PCR; TCRdb's table is partial and in-frame only. The sample table sets out fewer than 8,500 clones. Sequenced material: peripheral blood mononuclear cells. All receptors derive from a human donor with common variable immunodeficiency.

As for this clone: The DNA ends 3 residues before the CDR3 does, and the rest of the CDR3 is filled in from the germline J gene. The V gene is TRBV18, the J gene TRBJ1-3, with 11 bases aligning to TRBD1. The CDR3 covers 14 residues. Germline loops: CDR1 KGHSH, CDR2 LQKENI. The trim removed 6 bases at V and 7 bases at J, leaving 5 bases unmatched. CDR3 sequence reads: CASSSDRGHNTIYF. Incomplete CDR3 DNA: TGTGCCAGCTCTTCGGACAGGGGGCACAACACC.

As regards this clone: The CDR3 end lies 3 residues beyond the end of the read and is filled in from the germline J gene. The chain employs TRBV7-6 and TRBJ2-3; 9 nucleotides align to TRBD1. The V gene end was trimmed by 5 bases and the J gene end by 5 bases; junction bases not matched to a gene: 2. The length of the CDR3 is 13 residues. From germline, CDR1 is SGHVS and CDR2 FNYEAQ. The CDR3 sequence: CASSRTGVDTQYF. Partial CDR3 DNA: TGTGCCAGCAGCAGGACAGGGGTAGATACG.

To note about this clone: The read ends 3 residues early relative to the CDR3; the germline J gene fills the gap. This sequence joins TRBV2 and TRBJ2-7, with 7 bases identical to TRBD2. This CDR3 has 13 amino acids. Germline-derived CDR1 and CDR2 are SNHLY and FYNNEI. After removal of 7 bases from V and 3 bases from J, the junction contained 6 bases not matched to a gene. The CDR3 protein is CASKPLARYEQYF. The part of the CDR3 DNA that was read is TGTGCCAGCAAGCCACTAGCGCGCTACGAG.

Worth noting for this clone: The read ends 3 residues early relative to the CDR3; the germline J gene fills the gap. The chain uses TRBV18 and TRBJ2-7, with D unclear. Germline V gene data show CDR1 as KGHSH and CDR2 as LQKENI. The V gene lost 0 bases and the J gene lost 1 base, with 10 bases spanning the gap. This CDR3 comprises 15 residues. The sequenced CDR3 bases are TGTGCCAGCTCACCACCGTCCAAGGCTTCCTACGAG. Translating gives CASSPPSKASYE. The whole CDR3 region reads CASSPPSKASYEQYF.

Remarks on this clone: The read ends 3 residues shy of where the CDR3 ends; the end is completed using the germline J gene. J is TRBJ2-4 and V is TRBV7-9; D not resolved. In germline, CDR1 is SEHNR, CDR2 FQNEAQ (reference sequence). V was trimmed by 1 base and J by 1 base, leaving 8 bases between them. The CDR3 consists of 15 residues. CDR3 DNA, as far as it was read: TGTGCCAGCAGCTTAGGGTCCGGTGCCAAAAACATT. Translating it yields CASSLGSGAKNI. The entire CDR3 sequence reads CASSLGSGAKNIQYF.

The CDR3 loop reads CASSPLFTSGRYNEQFF. Partial CDR3 DNA: TGTGCCAGCTCACCACTCTTTACTAGCGGGAGATACAATGAG. The chain links TRBV18 to TRBJ2-1; TRBD2 matches 11 bases. Coverage ceases 3 residues before the CDR3 finishes, and the germline J gene fills in the end. The CDR3 is 17 residues long. J gave up 4 bases and V 1 base, and 6 bases lay outside the gene matches. Looked up from germline, CDR1 is KGHSH and CDR2 is LQKENI.

The covered CDR3 bases are TGCAGCGCAGCCCTAGCGGGAGTGGGTAATACG. Encoded protein: CSAALAGVGNT. The whole CDR3 is CSAALAGVGNTQYF. The chain carries TRBV29-1 and TRBJ2-3; 10 bases agree with TRBD2. The CDR3 end falls 3 residues outside the read, so it is completed with the germline J gene. The CDR3 contains 14 residues. Germline assignment: CDR1 SQVTM and CDR2 ANQGSEA. The J segment lost 7 bases and the V segment lost 7 bases, leaving 11 bases of the junction unmatched.

Details on this clone: The CDR3 is cut off 3 residues early in the read; its end comes from the germline J gene. The chain recombines TRBV19 with TRBJ2-4; the D gene is possibly TRBD1 (5 bases). Germline CDR1 reads LNHDA; CDR2 reads SQIVND (reference sequence). The CDR3 is made up of 17 amino acids. The V gene lost 3 bases and the J gene lost 3 bases, with 18 bases spanning the gap. Partial CDR3 DNA: TGTGCCAGTAGTATGGGTAGGCAGGGTTTGGGCAAAAACATT. It yields the protein CASSMGRQGLGKNI. From start to end, the CDR3 is CASSMGRQGLGKNIQYF.

For this clone: The read is 3 residues too short to cover the CDR3 end, so that end is filled in from the germline J gene. The J gene is TRBJ2-5, the V gene TRBV19; 10 bases line up with TRBD2. This CDR3 has 15 residues. Losses at the gene ends were 5 bases for V and 2 bases for J; bases not matched to a gene: 5. Germline-derived CDR1 and CDR2 are LNHDA and SQIVND (reference sequence). The sequenced CDR3 bases are TGTGCCAGTAGTTTCGTAGCGGGGGGACAAGAGACC. Residues: CASSFVAGGQET. In full, the CDR3 is CASSFVAGGQETQYF.